These 4 T cell receptor beta chains share one sample of origin, sequenced in a study of T cell responses to AZD1222 COVID-19 vaccine. The data were produced by immunoSEQ multiplex PCR, yet TCRdb's version contains in-frame clones alone and is incomplete. The repertoire consists of 95,000 to 100,000 clones, with around 84% occurring once and the leading ten covering about 1.5%. This material consisted of peripheral blood, taken on day 0 of AZD1222 vaccination. These TCRs come from an adult in good health.

The chain combines TRBV27 with TRBJ2-7, with D perhaps matching TRBD2 (6 bases). Germline-derived CDR1 and CDR2 are MNHEY and SMNVEV (reference sequence). The CDR3 runs 13 residues. The V end lost 2 bases, the J end lost 2 bases, and 7 bases lay between the germline ends. CDR3 protein: CASSLGRTYEQYF. In nucleotides, the CDR3 is TGTGCCAGCAGTTTAGGGAGGACCTACGAGCAGTACTTC.

V gene TRBV6-6 combines with J gene TRBJ2-1; 11 bases align to TRBD1. Germline CDR1 and CDR2: MNHNY and SVGAGI (reference sequence). V trimming: 5 bases; J trimming: 2 bases; junction bases outside the gene matches: 11. The CDR3 consists of 18 residues. The CDR3, as DNA: TGTGCCAGCAGTCCCGGACAGGGGGCGGTTTTGGCCTACAATGAGCAGTTCTTC. Protein sequence: CASSPGQGAVLAYNEQFF.

The rearrangement joins TRBV5-6 to TRBJ2-3; 8 bases are a match to TRBD1. Unmatched junction bases numbered 7, after V lost 4 bases and J lost 6 bases. CDR1 and CDR2 (germline): SGHDT, YYEEEE. The CDR3 totals 14 residues. CDR3 in DNA: TGTGCCAGCAGCCCAACCACAGGGGGGGATACGCAGTATTTT. As protein: CASSPTTGGDTQYF.

The V gene is TRBV3-1 (or the pseudogene TRBV3-2), the J gene TRBJ1-5; D is unclear. This CDR3 is 15 amino acids long. CDR1 LGHDT and CDR2 YNNKEL come from the germline V gene (reference sequence). V was pared by 2 bases and J by 7 bases, with 15 bases between. The CDR3 here is CASSQTPFSNQPQHF. The CDR3 DNA sequence: TGTGCCAGCAGCCAAACCCCCTTTAGTAACCAGCCCCAGCATTTT.